The rows below give T cell receptor beta chains drawn from one sample of a study of STAT5B mutations in CD4+ large granular lymphocyte leukemia. Assay used: immunoSEQ multiplex PCR; TCRdb lists only in-frame clones, some missing. This table holds roughly 26,000 clones, around 81% found once. Material for sequencing was CD4+ T cells from blood buffy coats. These receptors were obtained from a human donor in good health. Both conserved end residues are part of each CDR3. The D gene is left open where the match is weak. The size entry is marked missing in some rows and otherwise reads once, few, many or a size class.

d_gene,v_gene,abundance,j_gene,CDR3nt,CDR3aa
NA,TRBV6-1,NA,TRBJ2-5,TGTGCCAGCAGTGTTAGGAGAACGGAGACCCAGTACTTC,CASSVRRTETQYF
NA,TRBV27,NA,TRBJ2-1,TGTGCCAGCCGCCGGGGGAGGAGCGGCGTCTCCTACAATGAGCAGTTCTTC,CASRRGRSGVSYNEQFF
NA,TRBV18,NA,TRBJ1-6,TGTGCCAGCTCACCACAGGGGGACTCACCCCTCCACTTT,CASSPQGDSPLHF
TRBD1,TRBV7-6,once,TRBJ2-1,TGTGCCAGCAGCTTAGGACAGGGACAGCAGTTCTTC,CASSLGQGQQFF
NA,TRBV18,NA,TRBJ2-3,TGTGCCAGCTCACCACCTATGGGGGCAGGGACAGATACGCAGTATTTT,CASSPPMGAGTDTQYF
TRBD1,TRBV2,NA,TRBJ1-3,TGTGCCAGCAGTGATCGGACAGGGGCCGGAAACACCATATATTTT,CASSDRTGAGNTIYF
TRBD1,TRBV2,NA,TRBJ2-5,TGTGCCAGCAACGTGGACAGGGGGCGAGAGACCCAGTACTTC,CASNVDRGRETQYF
TRBD1,TRBV10-3,NA,TRBJ1-2,TGTGCCATCAGTGAGCCGGGACAGGGACGCTATGGCTACACCTTC,CAISEPGQGRYGYTF
NA,TRBV20-1,few,TRBJ1-5,TGCAGTGCTAGAGTGGCAGCGGGCCAGCATTTT,CSARVAAGQHF
NA,TRBV6-1,few,TRBJ2-6,TGTGCCAGCAGTGAAGCGCTTCGGGGCAGGGGGGCCGGGGCCAACGTCCTGACTTTC,CASSEALRGRGAGANVLTF
NA,TRBV25-1,few,TRBJ2-3,TGTGCCAGCAGTGAATCTGTGGGACTGGGCACAGATACGCAGTATTTT,CASSESVGLGTDTQYF
NA,TRBV11-2,NA,TRBJ2-5,TGTGCCAGCAGCTTAGATTGGACGTCGAGGACCCAGTACTTC,CASSLDWTSRTQYF
NA,TRBV7-9,NA,TRBJ1-3,TGTGCCAGCCGTCCGGAGGGCTACTCTGGAAACACCATATATTTT,CASRPEGYSGNTIYF
TRBD2,TRBV11-2,NA,TRBJ2-5,TGTGCCAGCAGCTTAGGGGGACTAGCAGAGACCCAGTACTTC,CASSLGGLAETQYF
NA,TRBV28,NA,TRBJ1-6,TGTGCCAGCAGTTCCACCGGGGACCTTAAGGGGTCACCCCTCCACTTT,CASSSTGDLKGSPLHF
NA,TRBV5-1,NA,TRBJ1-4,TGCGCCAGCAGCTTGGCCGCCCAGATTGCAACTAATGAAAAACTGTTTTTT,CASSLAAQIATNEKLFF
NA,TRBV9,few,TRBJ1-2,TGTGCCAGCAGCGTGGACAGCCGGAACTATGGCTACACCTTC,CASSVDSRNYGYTF
NA,TRBV28,once,TRBJ1-1,TGTGCCAGCAGTTTATTGACGGACTACACTGAAGCTTTCTTT,CASSLLTDYTEAFF
NA,TRBV19,NA,TRBJ1-1,TGTGCCAGTAGTATAGGTATAAGGGCTACGAACACTGAAGCTTTCTTT,CASSIGIRATNTEAFF
NA,TRBV6-1,once,TRBJ2-5,TGTGCCAGCAGTGAACTGGCGGACCAGAGAACCCAGTACTTC,CASSELADQRTQYF
TRBD2,TRBV7-3,NA,TRBJ2-1,TGTGCCAGCAGCTTAACGACTACTAGCGGGACGTACAATGAGCAGTTCTTC,CASSLTTTSGTYNEQFF
NA,TRBV7-9,NA,TRBJ2-4,TGTGCCAGCAGCCCACCACTCCGGATGTCCAAAAACATTCAGTACTTC,CASSPPLRMSKNIQYF
NA,TRBV29-1,NA,TRBJ1-5,TGCAGCGTCAAGGAAGCGGGGGAGCCCCAGCATTTT,CSVKEAGEPQHF
NA,TRBV10-3,few,TRBJ2-1,TGTGCCATCAGTGAGTCGGCCAGGTACAATGAGCAGTTCTTC,CAISESARYNEQFF
NA,TRBV6-5,few,TRBJ2-2,TGTGCCAGCATTCAGCCGAACACCGGGGAGCTGTTTTTT,CASIQPNTGELFF
NA,TRBV6-5,NA,TRBJ2-3,TGTGCCAGCAGCCTAGACTCCACCACAGATACGCAGTATTTT,CASSLDSTTDTQYF
TRBD2,TRBV9,NA,TRBJ2-3,TGTGCCAGCAGCGTTACTAGCGGTCATAGCACAGATACGCAGTATTTT,CASSVTSGHSTDTQYF
NA,TRBV9,NA,TRBJ1-3,TGTGCCAGCAGCGTACGGGCGACTGGAAACACCATATATTTT,CASSVRATGNTIYF
NA,TRBV6-6,once,TRBJ1-4,TGTGCCAGCAATGGTCCGGGCTGGGGGCTTAATGAAAAACTGTTTTTT,CASNGPGWGLNEKLFF
TRBD1,TRBV30,few,TRBJ1-1,TGTGCCTGGAGCAGACAGGGGTTGAACACTGAAGCTTTCTTT,CAWSRQGLNTEAFF
NA,TRBV6-5,NA,TRBJ2-7,TGTGCCAGCAGCTCCCTTCCAGTTCCCTACGAGCAGTACTTC,CASSSLPVPYEQYF
TRBD2,TRBV11-2,NA,TRBJ2-5,TGTGCCAGCAGCTTATCGGGGGGGCAAGAGACCCAGTACTTC,CASSLSGGQETQYF